The next 26 T cell receptor beta chains were all read from a single sample in a study of CD8 T cells in ankylosing spondylitis. Whole-study results and caveats: The study identified a TCR beta motif of under 10 highly homologous variants that appeared characteristic of ankylosing spondylitis blood.

TCRdb passed the 5' RACE reads through MiXCR, listing each CDR3 protein once. The top ten hold around 19% of the sample, which has under 850,000 distinct CDR3 sequences, roughly 20% seen once. No antigen has been assigned to these receptors. Source material: blood, either unsorted or a sorted T cell fraction (not recorded which). Every receptor here comes from a male donor with ankylosing spondylitis.

This chain connects TRBV7-3 to TRBJ2-3, with D possibly TRBD1 on 6 matching bases. The CDR3 consists of 13 residues. Germline CDR1 is SGHTA and CDR2 is FQGTGA. Trimming took 5 bases from V and 6 from J, leaving 12 bases between them. The CDR3 DNA is TGTGCCAGCAGCCCGCGACAGGCGGATACGCAGTATTTT. Protein: CASSPRQADTQYF.

This clonotype appeared a few times. This chain links TRBV12-3 or TRBV12-4 with TRBJ1-5, with TRBD1 as a possible D gene (5 bases). Trimming removed 1 base from V and 6 bases from J, with 13 bases in between. The CDR3 runs 15 residues. The CDR3 loop is CASSLVSGIGQPQHF. The CDR3 nucleotides read TGTGCCAGCAGTTTAGTCTCAGGGATCGGTCAGCCCCAGCATTTT.

This clonotype was counted a few times. The V and J genes are TRBV29-1 and TRBJ2-1; no clear D. Trimming pared 4 bases from V and 3 bases from J, leaving 10 bases between. The CDR3 extends over 13 amino acids. The germline gives CDR1 SQVTM, CDR2 ANQGSEA. CDR3 in amino acids: CSVAGAHYNEQFF. The DNA for the CDR3 is TGCAGCGTTGCGGGTGCCCACTACAATGAGCAGTTCTTC.

This chain uses TRBV11-2 with TRBJ1-4, with D possibly matching TRBD1 (5 bases). Germline assignment: CDR1 SGHAT and CDR2 FQNNGV. The germline V and J ends were trimmed by 5 bases and 1 base, with 14 bases remaining between them. The CDR3 is 16 residues long. The CDR3 here is CASSLTDRVTNEKLFF. Here the CDR3 DNA reads TGTGCCAGCAGCCTAACAGACAGAGTAACTAATGAAAAACTGTTTTTT.

V is TRBV20-1 and J is TRBJ2-7, with no clear D. V lost 6 bases and J lost 5, with 20 bases in between. Germline CDR1 DFQATT, CDR2 SNEGSKA (reference sequence). This CDR3 region has 14 residues. The DNA for the CDR3 is TGCAGTGCCCAAAGAGCGCCCGCGAATAACGAGCAGTACTTC. Amino acid sequence: CSAQRAPANNEQYF.

As regards this clonotype: An end of the junction does not agree with germline; a read error may underlie this. The rearrangement uses TRBV11-1 and TRBJ2-1; D possibly corresponds to TRBD1 (7 bases). The CDR3 has 16 residues. Looked up from germline, CDR1 is SGHAT and CDR2 is FQDESV (reference sequence). The CDR3 sequence is CASSLATGQESGEQFF. As DNA, the CDR3 is TGTGCCAGCAGCCTAGCGACAGGGCAAGAAAGTGGTGAGCAGTTCTTC.

This clonotype was seen only a few times. The chain joins TRBV5-1 to TRBJ1-4, with D perhaps TRBD1 (5 bases). This CDR3 has 14 amino acids. V was shortened by 4 bases and J by 6 bases, with 13 bases between the two germline ends. Germline V CDR1 and CDR2: SGHRS, YFSETQ. CDR3 sequence: CASSVGTADEKLFF. The CDR3 DNA sequence: TGCGCCAGCAGCGTCGGGACTGCTGATGAAAAACTGTTTTTT.

V and J are TRBV6-1 and TRBJ1-6; maybe TRBD1 (5 bases). Germline V CDR1 and CDR2: MNHNS, SASEGT. There are 14 residues in the CDR3. V lost 10 bases and J 0 bases, leaving 10 bases between the germline ends. The CDR3 sequence: CATRQSSYNSPLHF. In DNA form, the CDR3 reads TGTGCCACCCGACAGAGCTCCTATAATTCACCCCTCCACTTT.

This chain connects TRBV5-1 to TRBJ1-1; 7 nucleotides match TRBD1. The CDR3 length is 13 residues. Germline V lookup: CDR1 SGHRS, CDR2 YFSETQ. V dropped 4 bases and J dropped 12; count of bases not matched to a gene: 12. The CDR3 DNA sequence: TGCGCCAGCAGCAACCCCGGGACAGTGTTTACTTTCTTT. Its translation is CASSNPGTVFTFF.

J is TRBJ2-5 and V is TRBV24-1, with TRBD1 matching 7 bases. This CDR3 is built from 15 residues. Per germline, CDR1 KGHDR and CDR2 SFDVKD. J lost 0 bases, V lost 6 bases, and 6 bases had no gene match. The DNA of the CDR3 is TGTGCCACCAGTCAACTGGGACAGAACCAAGAGACCCAGTACTTC. It yields the protein CATSQLGQNQETQYF.

The V gene is TRBV7-2, the J gene TRBJ2-5; TRBD2 agrees at 9 bases. J gave up 3 bases and V 5 bases, and 10 bases lay outside the gene matches. The CDR3 has 16 amino acids. The germline V gene encodes CDR1 SGHTA and CDR2 FQGNSA. Written as DNA, the CDR3 is TGTGCCAGCAGCCCCCAGAGGGTAGCGGGAGAAGAGACCCAGTACTTC. This codes for CASSPQRVAGEETQYF.

The sample holds a few counts of this clonotype. This chain joins TRBV5-8 and TRBJ2-2; 11 nucleotides align to TRBD2. The CDR3 runs 16 residues. CDR1 is SGHTS, CDR2 YDEGEE, per germline. After removal of 4 bases from V and 1 base from J, the junction contained 3 bases not matched to a gene. The CDR3 spells CASSAGLAVNTGELFF. CDR3 sequence (DNA): TGTGCCAGCAGCGCGGGACTAGCGGTGAACACCGGGGAGCTGTTTTTT.

This clonotype turned up a few times. J is TRBJ1-1 and V is TRBV20-1; D might be TRBD1 (5 bases). The CDR3 has 15 amino acids. Germline assignment: CDR1 DFQATT and CDR2 SNEGSKA (reference sequence). V lost 1 base and J lost 0, with 12 bases in between. CDR3 residues: CSARAQGRMNTEAFF. DNA of the CDR3: TGCAGTGCTAGAGCCCAGGGCCGAATGAACACTGAAGCTTTCTTT.

The V call is TRBV10-3, the J call TRBJ2-1; 8 nucleotides agree with TRBD2. The CDR3 is 14 residues long. Trimming cost V 7 bases and J 8 bases; bases outside gene matches: 10. Germline V gives CDR1 ENHRY, CDR2 SYGVKD. The CDR3 region has the DNA TGTGCCATCAAGGGGATGGGCGGGAGGTATGAGCAGTTCTTC. This translates into CAIKGMGGRYEQFF.

There are a few counts of this clonotype. The chain recombines TRBV2 with TRBJ1-4, with D unclear. The length of the CDR3 is 16 residues. Germline CDR1 is SNHLY and CDR2 is FYNNEI. Trimming stripped 7 bases from V and 7 bases from J, with 22 bases between. Here the CDR3 DNA reads TGTGCCAGCACACGGATTGGGATCCTCCCAGGTGAAAAACTGTTTTTT. Amino acids: CASTRIGILPGEKLFF.

This clonotype was counted ten times or more. The chain couples TRBV25-1 to TRBJ1-2; no clear D gene. Germline loops: CDR1 MGHDK, CDR2 SYGVNS. This CDR3 contains 12 residues. Trimming stripped 11 bases from V and 8 bases from J, with 18 bases between. The CDR3 DNA is TGTGCCGTCGCGGGTGGTCGCGACGGCTACACCTTC. This translates into CAVAGGRDGYTF.

The table lists this clonotype with a few counts. The rearrangement joins TRBV6-1 to TRBJ1-1; no clear D gene. The V gene's germline CDR1 is MNHNS and CDR2 SASEGT. The CDR3 is made up of 11 amino acids. Trimming shortened V by 2 bases and J by 10 bases, and 8 bases separated the two germline ends. The CDR3 loop reads CASSEIIGAFF. Written as DNA, the CDR3 is TGTGCCAGCAGTGAAATTATAGGAGCTTTCTTT.

This clonotype has a handful of counts. The V gene is TRBV5-1, the J gene TRBJ2-1, with no clear D. With 4 bases removed from V and 2 bases from J, the gap between germline ends came to 13 bases. The germline V gene has CDR1 SGHRS and CDR2 YFSETQ. The CDR3 is made up of 15 amino acids. The DNA of the CDR3 is TGCGCCAGCAGCCCACTGACACAGACCTACAATGAGCAGTTCTTC. Translation gives CASSPLTQTYNEQFF.

Only a few counts were recorded for this clonotype. V gene TRBV12-3 or TRBV12-4 combines with J gene TRBJ1-1, with D maybe TRBD1 (5 bases). V was trimmed by 5 bases and J by 1 base, leaving 11 bases between them. The CDR3 has 14 amino acids. DNA of the CDR3: TGTGCCAGCAGTGACAGCAATACGAACACTGAAGCTTTCTTT. This gives the protein CASSDSNTNTEAFF.

This clonotype was found once. The chain is built from TRBV20-1 and TRBJ2-1, with a tentative D call TRBD1 (6 bases). Trimming shortened V by 6 bases and J by 9 bases, and 18 bases separated the two germline ends. The CDR3 is made up of 13 amino acids. Germline CDR1 is DFQATT and CDR2 is SNEGSKA (reference sequence). The CDR3 protein is CSAPDSPVGEQFF. CDR3 nucleotides: TGCAGTGCCCCGGACAGTCCGGTCGGTGAGCAGTTCTTC.

This clonotype occurred a few times. The chain carries TRBV2 and TRBJ2-5; D not resolved. The CDR3 has 13 amino acids. Trimming shortened V by 4 bases and J by 3 bases, and 9 bases separated the two germline ends. Germline V gene sequence: CDR1 SNHLY, CDR2 FYNNEI. The CDR3 nucleotides are TGTGCCAGCAGTGGAGCTAGAGAAGAGACCCAGTACTTC. Its translation: CASSGAREETQYF.

This clonotype was counted only a few times. J is TRBJ2-5 and V is TRBV7-3, with D possibly being TRBD2 (6 bases). Germline V gives CDR1 SGHTA, CDR2 FQGTGA. V gave up 1 base and J gave up 3 bases, with 9 bases separating them. The CDR3 covers 14 residues. DNA of the CDR3: TGTGCCAGCAGCTTAAGCGGCGGGGAAGAGACCCAGTACTTC. Protein: CASSLSGGEETQYF.

This CDR3 is CASSRQIGAAGNTIYF. The CDR3 DNA is TGTGCCAGCAGTCGACAAATAGGGGCGGCAGGAAACACCATATATTTT. The chain couples TRBV7-2 to TRBJ1-3; D might be TRBD1 (5 bases). Germline V CDR1 and CDR2: SGHTA, FQGNSA. V was clipped by 6 bases and J by 4 bases, with 19 bases between them. CDR3 size: 16 residues.

The rearrangement uses TRBV12-3 or TRBV12-4 and TRBJ1-5; D is undetermined. The CDR3 contains 12 residues. Deletions cut 6 bases from V and 9 bases from J, with 12 bases between. The CDR3 spells CASSPEGRPQHF. The CDR3 DNA follows: TGTGCCAGCAGCCCCGAAGGGAGGCCCCAGCATTTT.

A few counts support this clonotype. The chain recombines TRBV9 with TRBJ1-6; maybe TRBD1 (6 bases). Trimming removed 1 base from V and 7 bases from J, with 12 bases in between. CDR3 length: 15 residues. Germline CDR1 SGDLS, CDR2 YYNGEE. Here the CDR3 reads CASSVRSQGNSPLHF. The CDR3 DNA sequence: TGTGCCAGCAGCGTAAGATCCCAGGGGAATTCACCCCTCCACTTT.

The V and J genes are TRBV5-1 and TRBJ2-2; TRBD2 aligns across 7 bases. Looked up from germline, CDR1 is SGHRS and CDR2 is YFSETQ. This CDR3 contains 13 residues. J was trimmed by 4 bases and V by 5 bases; bases with no gene match: 2. CDR3 sequence: CASRSGGTGELFF. The CDR3 nucleotides read TGCGCCAGCAGATCGGGGGGCACCGGGGAGCTGTTTTTT.